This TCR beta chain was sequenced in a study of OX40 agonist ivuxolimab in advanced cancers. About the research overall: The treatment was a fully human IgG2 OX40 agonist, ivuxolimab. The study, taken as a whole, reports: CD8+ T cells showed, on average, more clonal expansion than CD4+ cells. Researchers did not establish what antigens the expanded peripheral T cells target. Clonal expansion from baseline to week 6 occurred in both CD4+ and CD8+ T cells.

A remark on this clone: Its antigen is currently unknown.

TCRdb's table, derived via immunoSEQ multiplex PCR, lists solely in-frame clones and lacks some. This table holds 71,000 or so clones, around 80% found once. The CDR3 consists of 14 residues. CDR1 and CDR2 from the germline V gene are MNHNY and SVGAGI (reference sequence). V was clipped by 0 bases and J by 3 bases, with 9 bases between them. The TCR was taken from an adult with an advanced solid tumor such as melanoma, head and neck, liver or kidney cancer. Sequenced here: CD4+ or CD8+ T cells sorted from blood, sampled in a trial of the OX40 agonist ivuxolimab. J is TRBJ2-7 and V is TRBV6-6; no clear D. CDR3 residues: CASSYSMGSYEQYF. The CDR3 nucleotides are TGTGCCAGCAGTTACTCGATGGGTAGCTACGAGCAGTACTTC.